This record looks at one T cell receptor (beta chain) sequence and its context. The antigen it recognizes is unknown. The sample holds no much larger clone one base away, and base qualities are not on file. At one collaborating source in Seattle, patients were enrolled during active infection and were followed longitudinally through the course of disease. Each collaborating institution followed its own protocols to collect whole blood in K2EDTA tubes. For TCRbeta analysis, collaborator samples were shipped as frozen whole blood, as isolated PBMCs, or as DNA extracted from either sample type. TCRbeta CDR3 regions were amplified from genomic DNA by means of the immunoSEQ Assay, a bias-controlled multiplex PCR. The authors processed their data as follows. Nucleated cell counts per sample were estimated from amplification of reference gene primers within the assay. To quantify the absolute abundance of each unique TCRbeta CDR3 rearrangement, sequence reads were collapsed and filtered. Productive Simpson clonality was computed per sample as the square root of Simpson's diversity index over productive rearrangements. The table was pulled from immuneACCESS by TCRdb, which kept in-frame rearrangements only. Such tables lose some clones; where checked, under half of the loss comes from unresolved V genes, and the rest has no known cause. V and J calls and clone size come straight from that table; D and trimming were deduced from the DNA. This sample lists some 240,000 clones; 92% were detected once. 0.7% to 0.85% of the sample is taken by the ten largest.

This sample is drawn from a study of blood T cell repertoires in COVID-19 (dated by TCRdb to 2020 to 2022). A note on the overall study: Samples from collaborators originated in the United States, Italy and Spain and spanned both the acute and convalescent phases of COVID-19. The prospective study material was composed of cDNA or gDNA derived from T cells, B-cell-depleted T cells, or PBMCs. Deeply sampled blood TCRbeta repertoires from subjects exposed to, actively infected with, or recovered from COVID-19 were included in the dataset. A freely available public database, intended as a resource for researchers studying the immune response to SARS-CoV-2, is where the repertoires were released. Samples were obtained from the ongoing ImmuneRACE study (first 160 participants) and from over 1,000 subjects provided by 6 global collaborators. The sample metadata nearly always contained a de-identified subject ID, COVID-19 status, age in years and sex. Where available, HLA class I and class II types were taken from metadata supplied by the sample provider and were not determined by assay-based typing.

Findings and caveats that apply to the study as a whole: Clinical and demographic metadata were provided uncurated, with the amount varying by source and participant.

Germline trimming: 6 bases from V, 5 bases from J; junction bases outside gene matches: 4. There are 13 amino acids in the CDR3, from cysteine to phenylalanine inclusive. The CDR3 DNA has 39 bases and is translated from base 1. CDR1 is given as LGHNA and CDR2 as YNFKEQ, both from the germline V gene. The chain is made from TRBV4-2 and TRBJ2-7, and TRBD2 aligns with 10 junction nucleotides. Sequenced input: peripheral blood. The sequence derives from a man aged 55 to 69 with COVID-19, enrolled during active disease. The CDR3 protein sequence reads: CASSEREGNEQYF. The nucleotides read TGTGCCAGCAGTGAGCGGGAGGGGAACGAGCAGTACTTC.